This TCR beta chain emerged from a study of a mutant IDH1 vaccine in newly diagnosed glioma. Study-wide background: The timing of visit V12 was week 35, and that of visit V13 was week 47.

TCRdb keeps only in-frame clones here, not all; method: immunoSEQ multiplex PCR. This sample yields about 54,000 clones, of which approximately 80% are seen a single time; about 4% belongs to the top ten. About this clone: What it binds is not known.

The time point here: week 35, safety follow-up. Topical imiquimod was applied with each vaccine dose, which held 300 ug of mutant IDH1 20-mer peptide. Donor tumors were new WHO grade 3 or 4 IDH1-mutant, ATRX-lost astrocytomas. Germline V gives CDR1 SQVTM, CDR2 ANQGSEA. This CDR3 contains 12 residues. This clonotype was obtained from a woman under 30 with glioma. The specimen was PBMCs, collected from a glioma patient whose treatment included an IDH1 peptide vaccine. V usage is TRBV29-1 and J usage is TRBJ1-2, with a possible D match to TRBD1 (5 bases). CDR3 sequence: CSYKSGLGGYTF. The CDR3 DNA is TGCAGTTACAAGTCAGGGCTGGGTGGCTACACCTTC.